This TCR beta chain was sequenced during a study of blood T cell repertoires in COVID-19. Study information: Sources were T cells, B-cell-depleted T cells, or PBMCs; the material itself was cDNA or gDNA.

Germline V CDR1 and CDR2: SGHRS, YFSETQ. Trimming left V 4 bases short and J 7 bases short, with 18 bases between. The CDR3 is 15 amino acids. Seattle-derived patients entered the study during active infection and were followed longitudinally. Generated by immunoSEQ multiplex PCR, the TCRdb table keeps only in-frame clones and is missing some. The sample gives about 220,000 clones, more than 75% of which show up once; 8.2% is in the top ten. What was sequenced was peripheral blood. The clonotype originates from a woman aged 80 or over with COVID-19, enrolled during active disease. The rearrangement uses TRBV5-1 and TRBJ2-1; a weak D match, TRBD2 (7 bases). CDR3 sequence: CASSPTGAGANEQFF. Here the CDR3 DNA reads TGCGCCAGCAGCCCGACCGGTGCGGGGGCGAATGAGCAGTTCTTC. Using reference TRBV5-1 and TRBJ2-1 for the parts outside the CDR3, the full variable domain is KAGVTQTPRYLIKTRGQQVTLSCSPISGHRSVSWYQQTPGQGLQFLFEYFSETQRNKGNFPGRFSGRQFSNSRSEMNVSTLELGDSALYLCASSPTGAGANEQFFGPGTRLTVL.